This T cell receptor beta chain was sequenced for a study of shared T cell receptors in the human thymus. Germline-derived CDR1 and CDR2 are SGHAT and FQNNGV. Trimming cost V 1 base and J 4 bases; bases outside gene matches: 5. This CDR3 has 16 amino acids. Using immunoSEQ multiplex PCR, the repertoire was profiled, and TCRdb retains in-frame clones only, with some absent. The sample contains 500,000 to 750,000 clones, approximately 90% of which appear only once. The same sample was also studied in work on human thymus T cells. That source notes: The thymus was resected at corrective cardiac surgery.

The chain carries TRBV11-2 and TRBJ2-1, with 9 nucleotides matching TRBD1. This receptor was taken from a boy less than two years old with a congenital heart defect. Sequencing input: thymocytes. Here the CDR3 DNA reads TGTGCCAGCAGCTTAGGGGGGACAGGGCCTTACAATGAGCAGTTCTTC. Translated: CASSLGGTGPYNEQFF.